Included here is one T cell receptor beta chain sequence, with context. Its target is unknown. The data stem from a study of T cell responses to AZD1222 COVID-19 vaccine. The wider study: Second-dose recipients at about 4 or about 12 weeks were treated as one pooled group. Overall study results and limits: The study identified only a handful of AZD1222 recipients as seropositive at baseline.

V was clipped by 5 bases and J by 0 bases; unmatched bases: 11. The CDR3 consists of 18 residues. In germline, CDR1 is SGHAT, CDR2 FQNNGV. Sequencing was performed with immunoSEQ multiplex PCR; in TCRdb, only in-frame clones are kept and a portion is missing. The sample yields some 130,000 clones, 70% to 90% seen once. This receptor was obtained from an adult in good health. The material sequenced was peripheral blood, taken on day 0 of AZD1222 vaccination. This chain links TRBV11-2 with TRBJ2-4, with 9 bases fitting TRBD1. The CDR3 DNA sequence: TGTGCCAGCAGCCAGCTGCATGGACAGGGGCTAGCCAAAAACATTCAGTACTTC. Residues: CASSQLHGQGLAKNIQYF. Combining the CDR3 with reference TRBV11-2 and TRBJ2-4 gives the whole variable domain EAGVAQSPRYKIIEKRQSVAFWCNPISGHATLYWYQQILGQGPKLLIQFQNNGVVDDSQLPKDRFSAERLKGVDSTLKIQPAKLEDSAVYLCASSQLHGQGLAKNIQYFGAGTRLSVL.